This T cell receptor (beta chain) was obtained from a study of blood T cell repertoires in COVID-19. Overall study context: The study drew acute and convalescent COVID-19 samples from the United States, Italy and Spain. T cells, B-cell-depleted T cells, or PBMCs provided the cDNA or gDNA that served as material.

The CDR3 runs to 14 residues. In germline, CDR1 is SGHRS, CDR2 YFSETQ. Trimming pared 4 bases from V and 3 bases from J, leaving 12 bases between. Original handling: By means of reference gene primer amplification, nucleated cell counts were estimated. Produced via immunoSEQ multiplex PCR; TCRdb's table is partial and in-frame only. That table furnishes V, J and clone size, whereas the DNA furnished D and trimming. The sample lists 130,000 to 150,000 clones, about 85% seen once, with 35% to 40% in the top ten. This clone was counted only a few times. This receptor was identified in a human donor in a cohort sampled during active COVID-19. The sample consisted of peripheral blood. The rearrangement uses TRBV5-1 and TRBJ2-3; D is perhaps TRBD1 (6 bases). Here the CDR3 DNA reads TGCGCCAGCAGCCCAGGACAGACAACAGATACGCAGTATTTT. Amino acid sequence: CASSPGQTTDTQYF. Filled out from reference TRBV5-1 and TRBJ2-3, the complete variable domain reads KAGVTQTPRYLIKTRGQQVTLSCSPISGHRSVSWYQQTPGQGLQFLFEYFSETQRNKGNFPGRFSGRQFSNSRSEMNVSTLELGDSALYLCASSPGQTTDTQYFGPGTRLTVL.